These 2 T cell receptor beta chains originate from one sample sequenced in a study of cytomegalovirus exposure and HLA in healthy donors. The PCR had 60 Vbeta and 13 Jbeta primers. Profiling relied on immunoSEQ multiplex PCR, and the TCRdb table lists in-frame clones only, not all of them. The data contain under 150,000 clones, about four fifths of them seen just once; the ten biggest clones take up about 1%. The sequenced material came from PBMCs. These receptors were taken from a male donor in good health and CMV-seronegative.

The chain combines TRBV9 with TRBJ1-1; D unclear. The CDR3 is made up of 15 amino acids. Germline assignment: CDR1 SGDLS and CDR2 YYNGEE. Trimming stripped 6 bases from V and 4 bases from J, with 19 bases between. The CDR3 sequence: CASTPGRGGRTEAFF. In DNA form, the CDR3 reads TGTGCCAGCACACCCGGACGGGGAGGCCGCACTGAAGCTTTCTTT.

This chain joins TRBV11-3 and TRBJ1-1; D is possibly TRBD1 (5 bases). Germline assignment: CDR1 SGHNT and CDR2 YENEEA. The CDR3 sequence is 13 residues long. The V gene lost 5 bases and the J gene lost 10 bases, with 17 bases spanning the gap. This CDR3 is CASSTLQERTAFF. The DNA of the CDR3 is TGTGCCAGCAGCACCCTACAGGAGCGAACAGCTTTCTTT.